This entry lists 19 T cell receptor beta chains sequenced from one sample in a study of human T cells and chemical hapten exposure. Described time point: patch test 2, 6 weeks after DPC sensitization. Described treatment: therapeutic diphenylcyclopropenone sensitization with weekly scalp DPC. TCRdb re-called the RACE reads with MiXCR, one entry per CDR3 protein. In the table there are tens of thousands of distinct CDR3 sequences, 10% of which are singletons. Here the sequenced sample was whole blood, taken in connection with sensitization to the hapten diphenylcyclopropenone (DPC). The receptors here all came from a woman aged 45 to 65 with alopecia areata. Some clones in this sample may be carry-over from other donors' samples.

V and J are TRBV5-6 and TRBJ1-5; D is perhaps TRBD1 (6 bases). The germline gives CDR1 SGHDT, CDR2 YYEEEE. This CDR3 has 13 amino acids. Trimming cost V 4 bases and J 9 bases, with 14 bases left between them. DNA for the CDR3: TGTGCCAGCAGCACGGTACAGGGAAGGCCCCAGCATTTT. Protein sequence: CASSTVQGRPQHF.

In this sample, this clonotype turned up many times. The chain links TRBV27 to TRBJ2-7; D not certain. Between the trimmed V and J ends, which lost 1 base and 7 bases, there was a span of 5 bases. The CDR3 has 11 amino acids. The germline V gene encodes CDR1 MNHEY and CDR2 SMNVEV (reference sequence). The CDR3 sequence is CASSLYGEQYF. The CDR3 DNA is TGTGCCAGCAGTTTATACGGGGAGCAGTACTTC.

This clonotype occurred many times. This rearrangement joins TRBV29-1 to TRBJ2-1, with 16 bases fitting TRBD2. The CDR3 runs 13 residues. The V gene end was trimmed by 6 bases and the J gene end by 7 bases; junction bases not matched to a gene: 0. The germline gives CDR1 SQVTM, CDR2 ANQGSEA. The CDR3 region has the DNA TGCAGCGTGGGACTAGCGGGAGGGAATGAGCAGTTCTTC. Protein sequence: CSVGLAGGNEQFF.

This clonotype was recorded many times. The chain combines TRBV7-9 with TRBJ2-7; 7 bases line up with TRBD2. J was trimmed by 2 bases and V by 1 base; bases with no gene match: 2. The CDR3 has 14 residues. Germline loops: CDR1 SEHNR, CDR2 FQNEAQ (reference sequence). The CDR3 DNA follows: TGTGCCAGCAGCTTAGGCGGGAGTGCCTACGAGCAGTACTTC. This sequence encodes CASSLGGSAYEQYF.

This clonotype was seen only a few times. The J gene is TRBJ1-1, the V gene TRBV20-1; a weak D match, TRBD1 (5 bases). CDR1 is DFQATT, CDR2 SNEGSKA, per germline (reference sequence). Between the trimmed V and J ends, which lost 3 bases and 1 base, there was a span of 24 bases. This CDR3 comprises 18 residues. The CDR3 nucleotides are TGCAGTGCTAGCCCCCTTGGGGGAGGGGCGTCACCGAACACTGAAGCTTTCTTT. This gives the protein CSASPLGGGASPNTEAFF.

The V call is TRBV3-1, the J call TRBJ2-7; TRBD2 matches 7 bases. CDR1 and CDR2 from the germline V gene are LGHDT and YNNKEL (reference sequence). The V and J ends lost 1 base and 6 bases, in that order; junction bases with no gene match: 9. The CDR3 has 15 amino acids. The CDR3 here is CASSQGIAGAGEQYF. CDR3 nucleotide sequence: TGTGCCAGCAGCCAAGGGATAGCGGGCGCCGGCGAGCAGTACTTC.

Many counts were recorded for this clonotype. The gene calls are TRBV6-2 or TRBV6-3 and TRBJ2-1; D not resolved. The germline V and J ends were trimmed by 2 bases and 9 bases, with 14 bases remaining between them. The CDR3 sequence is 14 residues long. From germline, CDR1 is MNHEY and CDR2 SVGEGT. CDR3 sequence (DNA): TGTGCCAGCAGTTACACAAACCGGAAGGTTGAGCAGTTCTTC. It yields the protein CASSYTNRKVEQFF.

The J gene is TRBJ2-1, the V gene TRBV15; 14 bases line up with TRBD2. Losses at the gene ends were 0 bases for V and 6 bases for J; bases not matched to a gene: 4. The CDR3 covers 17 residues. Germline V gene data show CDR1 as LNHNV and CDR2 as YYDKDF (reference sequence). As DNA, the CDR3 is TGTGCCACCAGCAGAGATCCGACTAGCGGGAGGGTCAATGAGCAGTTCTTC. Amino acids: CATSRDPTSGRVNEQFF.

In this sample, this clonotype turned up many times. The chain employs TRBV6-1 and TRBJ1-5; D possibly corresponds to TRBD1 (5 bases). CDR3 length: 17 amino acids. Germline V gives CDR1 MNHNS, CDR2 SASEGT. V lost 2 bases, J lost 0 bases, and 14 bases lay in between. CDR3 amino acids: CASSETTATYSNQPQHF. In DNA form, the CDR3 reads TGTGCCAGCAGTGAAACGACAGCTACTTATAGCAATCAGCCCCAGCATTTT.

The chain uses TRBV7-9 and TRBJ2-1; no clear D. The CDR3 loop spans 12 amino acids. CDR1 and CDR2 from the germline V gene are SEHNR and FQNEAQ (reference sequence). The ends were cut back, 5 bases at V and 8 bases at J, with 10 bases in the middle. The CDR3 sequence is CASSPLSDEQFF. The CDR3 DNA is TGTGCCAGCAGCCCCTTGAGCGATGAGCAGTTCTTC.

This clonotype has a handful of counts. The chain carries TRBV2 and TRBJ2-7; 7 bases line up with TRBD2. Germline-derived CDR1 and CDR2 are SNHLY and FYNNEI. Germline trimming cut 1 base from V and 2 bases from J; bases unmatched to any gene: 5. The CDR3 is made up of 15 amino acids. CDR3 protein: CASSEGLAVTYEQYF. The CDR3 DNA sequence: TGTGCCAGCAGTGAAGGGCTAGCGGTTACCTACGAGCAGTACTTC.

This clonotype was picked up many times. V usage is TRBV7-2 and J usage is TRBJ2-1, with a possible D match to TRBD2 (5 bases). CDR1 and CDR2 from the germline V gene are SGHTA and FQGNSA. The CDR3 runs 15 residues. Trimming pared 5 bases from V and 5 bases from J, leaving 16 bases between. The chain's CDR3 is CASSPTSGNNNEQFF. CDR3 DNA sequence: TGTGCCAGCAGCCCCACGAGCGGTAATAACAATGAGCAGTTCTTC.

In its sample, this clonotype was seen many times. The chain employs TRBV27 and TRBJ2-2; no clear D. From germline, CDR1 is MNHEY and CDR2 SMNVEV (reference sequence). V lost 8 bases to trimming and J lost 2 bases, with 12 bases between them. The CDR3 length is 14 residues. The CDR3 region is CASLSITNTGELFF. CDR3 nucleotides: TGTGCCAGCCTTAGTATTACTAACACCGGGGAGCTGTTTTTT.

The chain recombines TRBV29-1 with TRBJ2-5, with D unresolved. Deletions cut 7 bases from V and 3 bases from J, with 12 bases between. The CDR3 has 12 residues. The germline V gene encodes CDR1 SQVTM and CDR2 ANQGSEA. The CDR3 bases are TGCAGCGGTGGTGGGTGGGAAGAGACCCAGTACTTC. It codes for CSGGGWEETQYF.

This clonotype was seen repeatedly, ten times or more. The V and J genes are TRBV6-5 and TRBJ2-2; the D gene is possibly TRBD1 (5 bases). Germline V lookup: CDR1 MNHEY, CDR2 SVGAGI. The CDR3 sequence is 15 residues long. V was trimmed by 2 bases and J by 4 bases, leaving 11 bases between them. CDR3 coding DNA: TGTGCCAGCAGTTACGTGCAGGGTAGCACCGGGGAGCTGTTTTTT. It is translated as CASSYVQGSTGELFF.

This clonotype was picked up many times. This chain connects TRBV4-1 to TRBJ1-5, with 9 bases lining up with TRBD1. Per germline, CDR1 MGHRA and CDR2 YSYEKL. V dropped 4 bases and J dropped 6; count of bases not matched to a gene: 7. The CDR3 runs 15 residues. This chain's CDR3 is CASSRDTGGLQPQHF. In DNA, the CDR3 is TGCGCCAGCAGCCGGGACACAGGGGGCCTTCAGCCCCAGCATTTT.

This clonotype showed up just a few times. The J gene is TRBJ2-5, the V gene TRBV29-1, with D possibly matching TRBD2 (5 bases). The CDR3 runs to 15 residues. V lost 5 bases, J lost 2 bases, and 18 bases lay in between. Germline CDR1 SQVTM, CDR2 ANQGSEA. The CDR3, as DNA: TGCAGCGTTCCAGATCACAGCGGAGCTCAAGAGACCCAGTACTTC. Its protein is CSVPDHSGAQETQYF.

The genes are TRBV9 and TRBJ2-2; D gene uncertain. This CDR3 is 16 amino acids long. Trimming shortened V by 1 base and J by 0 bases, and 10 bases separated the two germline ends. Per germline, CDR1 SGDLS and CDR2 YYNGEE. This CDR3 reads CASSVRAGANTGELFF. CDR3 sequence (DNA): TGTGCCAGCAGCGTACGGGCCGGTGCGAACACCGGGGAGCTGTTTTTT. The full variable domain, completed using reference TRBV9 and TRBJ2-2, is DSGVTQTPKHLITATGQRVTLRCSPRSGDLSVYWYQQSLDQGLQFLIQYYNGEERAKGNILERFSAQQFPDLHSELNLSSLELGDSALYFCASSVRAGANTGELFFGEGSRLTVL.

This clonotype was observed at least ten times. The chain has TRBV19 and TRBJ2-7; D assignment may be TRBD1 or TRBD2 (5 bases each). Trimming stripped 10 bases from V and 2 bases from J, with 12 bases between. This CDR3 contains 12 residues. Germline values: CDR1 LNHDA, CDR2 SQIVND (reference sequence). The CDR3 loop is CATRDPTYEQYF. As DNA, the CDR3 is TGTGCCACCCGGGACCCTACCTACGAGCAGTACTTC.